This TCR beta chain is from a study of control samples from healthy donors and cancer patients. Here immunoSEQ multiplex PCR was the method, and the copy in TCRdb shows in-frame clones only, minus some. This sample has fewer than 65,000 clones; 75% to 85% occur once, and the top ten carry roughly a tenth. The CDR3 consists of 15 residues. Germline trimming cut 4 bases from V and 6 bases from J; bases unmatched to any gene: 10. Germline-derived CDR1 and CDR2 are SGHAT and FQNNGV. Sequencing used blood. V and J are TRBV11-2 and TRBJ1-2; 8 bases map to TRBD1. This TCR came from a man between 70 and 80 years old in good health. Here the CDR3 reads CASSSPRGRSDGYTF. The CDR3 coding sequence is TGTGCCAGCAGCTCGCCCAGGGGGCGCTCTGATGGCTACACCTTC.